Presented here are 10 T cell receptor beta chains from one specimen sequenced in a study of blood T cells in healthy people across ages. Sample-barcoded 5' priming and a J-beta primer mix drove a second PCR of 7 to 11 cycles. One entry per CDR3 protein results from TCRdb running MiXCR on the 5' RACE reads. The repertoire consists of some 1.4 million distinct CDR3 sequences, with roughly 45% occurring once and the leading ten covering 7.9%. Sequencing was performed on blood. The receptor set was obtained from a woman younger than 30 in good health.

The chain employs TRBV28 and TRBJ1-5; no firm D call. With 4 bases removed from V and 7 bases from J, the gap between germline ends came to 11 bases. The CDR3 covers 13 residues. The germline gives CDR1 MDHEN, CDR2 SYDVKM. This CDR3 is CASSYTVRQPQHF. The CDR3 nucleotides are TGTGCCAGCAGTTATACGGTGAGACAGCCCCAGCATTTT.

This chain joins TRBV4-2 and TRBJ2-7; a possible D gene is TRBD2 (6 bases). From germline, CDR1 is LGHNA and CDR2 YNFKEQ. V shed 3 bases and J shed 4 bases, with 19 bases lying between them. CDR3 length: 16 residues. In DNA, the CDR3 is TGTGCCAGCAGCCACCGAGGGACGGGAGTTAGTTACGAGCAGTACTTC. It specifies CASSHRGTGVSYEQYF.

The CDR3, as DNA: TGTGCCAGCGAGGTACTGGGCACAGATACGCAGTATTTT. Translation: CASEVLGTDTQYF. The chain joins TRBV27 to TRBJ2-3; D unclear. The CDR3 has 13 residues. Germline-derived CDR1 and CDR2 are MNHEY and SMNVEV (reference sequence). V lost 8 bases and J lost 1, with 10 bases in between.

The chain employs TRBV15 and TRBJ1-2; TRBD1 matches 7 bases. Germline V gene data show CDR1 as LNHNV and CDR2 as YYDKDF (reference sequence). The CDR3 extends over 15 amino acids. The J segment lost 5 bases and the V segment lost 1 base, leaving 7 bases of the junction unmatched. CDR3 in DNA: TGTGCCACCAGCAGAGGACAGGGCCGTAGTTATGGCTACACCTTC. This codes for CATSRGQGRSYGYTF.

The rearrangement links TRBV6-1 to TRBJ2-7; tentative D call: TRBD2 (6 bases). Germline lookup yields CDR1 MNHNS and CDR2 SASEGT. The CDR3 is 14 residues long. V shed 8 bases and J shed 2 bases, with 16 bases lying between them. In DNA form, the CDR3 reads TGTGCCAGCCTCCTCACCGCGGGGCCCTACGAGCAGTACTTC. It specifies CASLLTAGPYEQYF.

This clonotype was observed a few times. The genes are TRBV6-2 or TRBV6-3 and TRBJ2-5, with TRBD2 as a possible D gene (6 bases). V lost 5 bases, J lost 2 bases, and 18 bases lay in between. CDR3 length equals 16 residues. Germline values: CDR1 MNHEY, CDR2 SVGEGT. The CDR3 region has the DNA TGTGCCAGCAGTACAAGGAGGGAAACCTATCAAGAGACCCAGTACTTC. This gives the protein CASSTRRETYQETQYF.

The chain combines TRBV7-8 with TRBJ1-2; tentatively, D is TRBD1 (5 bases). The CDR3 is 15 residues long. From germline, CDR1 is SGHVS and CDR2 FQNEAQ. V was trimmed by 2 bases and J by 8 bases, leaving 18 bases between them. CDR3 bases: TGTGCCAGCAGCTTAAATGAGGGGCGCCGGGAGGGCTACACCTTC. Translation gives CASSLNEGRREGYTF.

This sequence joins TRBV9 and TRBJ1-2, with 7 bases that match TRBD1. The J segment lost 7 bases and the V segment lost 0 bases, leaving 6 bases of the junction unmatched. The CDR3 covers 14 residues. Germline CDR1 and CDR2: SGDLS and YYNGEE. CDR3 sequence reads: CASSVEGTGAGYTF. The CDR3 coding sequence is TGTGCCAGCAGCGTAGAAGGAACAGGGGCTGGCTACACCTTC. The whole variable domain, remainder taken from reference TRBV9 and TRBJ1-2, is DSGVTQTPKHLITATGQRVTLRCSPRSGDLSVYWYQQSLDQGLQFLIQYYNGEERAKGNILERFSAQQFPDLHSELNLSSLELGDSALYFCASSVEGTGAGYTFGSGTRLTVV.

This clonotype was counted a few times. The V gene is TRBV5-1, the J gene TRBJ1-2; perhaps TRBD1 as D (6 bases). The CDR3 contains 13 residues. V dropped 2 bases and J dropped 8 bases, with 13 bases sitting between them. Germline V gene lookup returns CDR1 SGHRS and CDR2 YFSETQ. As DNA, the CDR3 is TGCGCCAGCAGCTTAACAGGGACTCGCGGCTACACCTTC. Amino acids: CASSLTGTRGYTF.

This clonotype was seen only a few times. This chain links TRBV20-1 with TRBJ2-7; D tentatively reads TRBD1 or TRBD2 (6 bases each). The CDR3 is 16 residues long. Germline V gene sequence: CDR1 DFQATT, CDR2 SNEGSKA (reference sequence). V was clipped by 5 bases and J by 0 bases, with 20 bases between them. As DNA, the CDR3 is TGCAGTGCTGAAGACCCGAGAGGGGGGTCCTCCTACGAGCAGTACTTC. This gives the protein CSAEDPRGGSSYEQYF.